This T cell receptor (beta chain) comes out of a study of identical twins. This CDR3 has 16 residues. Germline assignment: CDR1 MDHEN and CDR2 SYDVKM. J lost 4 bases, V lost 6 bases, and 11 bases had no gene match. TCRdb passed the 5' RACE reads through MiXCR, listing each CDR3 protein once. The repertoire consists of a few hundred thousand distinct CDR3 sequences, with nearly 9.5% occurring once and the leading ten covering roughly 7%. This clonotype turned up a few times. This sample also appeared in a second study, on yellow fever vaccine responses in identical twins. From that paper: Twins' vaccine T cell responses were reported to seem partly convergent and partly personalized.

The receptor was derived from a woman in her late teens or twenties in good health. This chain joins TRBV28 and TRBJ2-7, with TRBD2 matching over 11 bases. The specimen was CD8+ T cells sorted from blood. The CDR3 is CASSTTSGMPPYEQYF. The DNA of the CDR3 is TGTGCCAGCAGCACGACTAGCGGGATGCCCCCTTACGAGCAGTACTTC.